The next 14 T cell receptor beta chains were all read from a single sample in a study of radiation and T cells in renal cell carcinoma. The repertoire was sequenced with immunoSEQ multiplex PCR; TCRdb's copy has only in-frame clones and lacks some. The sample has 150,000 or so clones, 88% seen once; the top ten hold about 4.3%. Time point indicated: baseline pretreatment blood. The treatment denotes: 15 Gy SBRT to primary tumor, nephrectomy 4 weeks later. This material consisted of blood, taken from a patient whose treatment included radiotherapy and nephrectomy. The source is a woman in her seventies with renal cell carcinoma.

The chain combines TRBV9 with TRBJ2-1, with a weak D call TRBD2 (6 bases). CDR3 length equals 15 residues. V was clipped by 0 bases and J by 3 bases, with 10 bases between them. Germline CDR1 and CDR2: SGDLS and YYNGEE. In nucleotides, the CDR3 is TGTGCCAGCAGCGTAGAGGTGGGGGGCTACAATGAGCAGTTCTTC. It yields the protein CASSVEVGGYNEQFF.

The V and J genes are TRBV18 and TRBJ2-7, with 10 bases matching TRBD1. The CDR3 runs 13 residues. Germline loops: CDR1 KGHSH, CDR2 LQKENI. Trimming cost V 4 bases and J 4 bases; bases outside gene matches: 1. CDR3 DNA sequence: TGTGCCAGCTCACGGGGACAGGGGTACGAGCAGTACTTC. It is translated as CASSRGQGYEQYF.

V gene TRBV21-1 combines with J gene TRBJ2-2; the D call of TRBD2 is as the table states it, not checked on the DNA. TRBV21-1 is a recognized pseudogene. The CDR3 runs to 16 residues. DNA of the CDR3: TGTGCCAGCACCCCAGGGGGACTAGTCCGGACCGGGGAGCTGTTTTTT. Residues: CASTPGGLVRTGELFF.

The rearrangement joins TRBV5-1 to TRBJ1-2, with a tentative D call TRBD1 (6 bases). Trimming cost V 4 bases and J 5 bases, with 15 bases left between them. Germline loops: CDR1 SGHRS, CDR2 YFSETQ. This CDR3 comprises 14 residues. CDR3 DNA: TGCGCCAGCAGCCCCGAAAGCAGGGGATATGGCTACACCTTC. It is translated as CASSPESRGYGYTF.

This rearrangement joins TRBV11-2 to TRBJ2-7, with D uncertain. Germline loops: CDR1 SGHAT, CDR2 FQNNGV. Trimming pared 2 bases from V and 6 bases from J, leaving 8 bases between. This CDR3 is built from 12 residues. The CDR3 region is CASSLSRSEQYF. CDR3 in DNA: TGTGCCAGCAGCTTAAGTAGAAGCGAGCAGTACTTC.

This clone has only one observation. CDR3 nucleotides: TGTGCCAGTAGCAGGGGGATCAATCAGCCCCAGCATTTT. Translating gives CASSRGINQPQHF. The chain has TRBV19 and TRBJ1-5; 7 bases agree with TRBD1. From germline, CDR1 is LNHDA and CDR2 SQIVND (reference sequence). The junction had 2 bases not matched to a gene; V was cut back by 6 bases and J by 3 bases. This CDR3 is built from 13 residues.

The V and J genes are TRBV7-2 and TRBJ2-1; TRBD1 agrees at 8 bases. V lost 5 bases, J lost 6 bases, and 12 bases stayed unmatched. CDR1 SGHTA and CDR2 FQGNSA come from the germline V gene. The CDR3 is 16 amino acids. In DNA form, the CDR3 reads TGTGCCAGCAGCGCCCACAGGGGGGTCTCGGGCAATGAGCAGTTCTTC. Translated: CASSAHRGVSGNEQFF.

This chain connects TRBV7-2 to TRBJ2-1; 14 bases map to TRBD2. With 4 bases clipped from V and 15 bases from J, the junction kept 8 bases outside the gene matches. This CDR3 has 14 amino acids. Germline lookup yields CDR1 SGHTA and CDR2 FQGNSA. The CDR3 sequence is CASSSTTSGGATFF. The CDR3 DNA reads TGTGCCAGCAGCTCCACGACTAGCGGGGGGGCCACGTTCTTC.

The chain couples TRBV6-1 to TRBJ1-2; a possible D gene is TRBD1 (6 bases). V was clipped by 3 bases and J by 6 bases, with 14 bases between them. In germline, CDR1 is MNHNS, CDR2 SASEGT. This CDR3 spans 14 amino acids. The CDR3 is CASSDYRDTHGYTF. In DNA form, the CDR3 reads TGTGCCAGCAGTGACTACCGGGACACCCATGGCTACACCTTC.

Written as DNA, the CDR3 is TGTGCCAGTAGCGCCACTCCGGGACAGAATTCACCCCTCCACTTT. Protein: CASSATPGQNSPLHF. The gene calls are TRBV19 and TRBJ1-6; 7 nucleotides agree with TRBD1. The germline gives CDR1 LNHDA, CDR2 SQIVND (reference sequence). V trimming: 6 bases; J trimming: 7 bases; junction bases outside the gene matches: 9. This CDR3 is built from 15 residues.

The chain combines TRBV2 with TRBJ2-3, with D perhaps matching TRBD1 or TRBD2 (5 bases each). CDR1 and CDR2 (germline): SNHLY, FYNNEI. CDR3 size: 13 residues. V was cut by 6 bases and J by 5 bases, with 12 bases left in between. CDR3 sequence (DNA): TGTGCCAGCAGGGTCGGTGGGGGAGATACGCAGTATTTT. Its protein is CASRVGGGDTQYF.

Remarks on this clone: Other DNA sequences in the sample encode the same CDR3. V usage is TRBV6-6 and J usage is TRBJ1-1; the D is unclear. CDR1 and CDR2 (germline): MNHNY, SVGAGI (reference sequence). The V end was cut by 2 bases, the J end by 1 base, with 8 bases between. CDR3 length: 14 amino acids. The CDR3 DNA follows: TGTGCCAGCAGTTACCACAGTTCGAACACTGAAGCTTTCTTT. As protein: CASSYHSSNTEAFF.

The rearrangement joins TRBV30 to TRBJ1-2, with D possibly TRBD1 on 6 matching bases. The CDR3 loop spans 15 amino acids. Looked up from germline, CDR1 is GTSNPN and CDR2 is SVGIG (reference sequence). V lost 2 bases, J lost 4 bases, and 17 bases lay in between. In nucleotides, the CDR3 is TGTGCCTGGAGTCTTCCGACAGGCGGTGGCTATGGCTACACCTTC. Translation gives CAWSLPTGGGYGYTF.

This clone was recorded only once. This chain connects TRBV12-5 to TRBJ1-6, with D tentatively TRBD1 (5 bases). The V and J ends lost 4 bases and 5 bases respectively, with 15 bases between them. Germline loops: CDR1 LGHNT, CDR2 FRNRAP. The CDR3 totals 16 residues. The CDR3 spells CASGYTGTQNNSPLHF. CDR3 DNA sequence: TGTGCTAGTGGTTACACCGGGACGCAGAATAATTCACCCCTCCACTTT.